The present T cell receptor beta chain was sequenced within a study of technical replicates of blood from a handful of donors (dated by TCRdb to about 2017). The germline V gene provides CDR1 MGHRA and CDR2 YSYEKL. V was cut back by 4 bases and J by 0 bases, leaving a gap of 10 bases between them. Its CDR3 holds 15 amino acids, cysteine through phenylalanine. The CDR3 DNA has 45 bases and is translated from base 1. With regard to this clone: Its target antigen remains unknown. It has no much larger one-base neighbor in the sample; base qualities were not kept.

Libraries were constructed by the immunoSEQ multiplex PCR assay. Imported from immuneACCESS, the table was reduced by TCRdb to in-frame sequences with V and J called. These copies leave out some clones; in studies compared against another copy, an unresolved V gene accounts for under half, and the cause of the remainder is not known. Across this sample there are about 83,000 clones, with approximately 90% seen only once. More than 0.2% of the sample is taken by the ten largest. Sequenced input: T cells isolated from PBMCs. The V and J genes are TRBV4-1 and TRBJ1-3; confidence is insufficient to name the D gene. The TCR originated in a human donor in good health. The CDR3 has the sequence CASSRAGSSGNTIYF. The nucleotide sequence reads TGCGCCAGCAGCCGGGCGGGCTCCTCTGGAAACACCATATATTTT.